The rows below give T cell receptor beta chains drawn from one sample of a study of T cells in narcolepsy. Clones were read by immunoSEQ multiplex PCR, and TCRdb kept only the in-frame ones, dropping some. The sample includes some 16,000 clones, about 85% seen only once; the top ten take 30% to 45%. Sequenced material: memory (CD45RA-) CD4+ T cells from blood. These receptors were taken from a human donor in good health. Each CDR3 is given with its conserved first and last residue. The order of the fields is CDR3 protein, CDR3 DNA, D gene, J gene, clone size, V gene. The D gene is left open where the match is weak. Clone sizes are given selectively: once, few, many, or a class where the clone is expanded.

CDR3aa: CASSDPGVYEQYF
CDR3nt: TGTGCCAGCAGTGACCCAGGTGTCTACGAGCAGTACTTC
d_gene: -
j_gene: TRBJ2-7
abundance: -
v_gene: TRBV6-1

CDR3aa: CASSVEGYTGELFF
CDR3nt: TGTGCCAGCAGCGTAGAGGGGTACACCGGGGAGCTGTTTTTT
d_gene: -
j_gene: TRBJ2-2
abundance: -
v_gene: TRBV9

CDR3aa: CASGESVRNSPLHF
CDR3nt: TGTGCCTCAGGGGAATCAGTTAGGAATTCACCCCTCCACTTT
d_gene: -
j_gene: TRBJ1-6
abundance: -
v_gene: TRBV10-3

CDR3aa: CASSVQQGGYEQYF
CDR3nt: TGTGCCAGCAGCGTTCAACAGGGGGGCTACGAGCAGTACTTC
d_gene: TRBD1
j_gene: TRBJ2-7
abundance: once
v_gene: TRBV2

CDR3aa: CASSQEYRAWADTQYF
CDR3nt: TGCGCCAGCAGCCAAGAATACAGGGCGTGGGCAGATACGCAGTATTTT
d_gene: -
j_gene: TRBJ2-3
abundance: once
v_gene: TRBV4-3

CDR3aa: CASSPLNTEAFF
CDR3nt: TGTGCCAGCTCACCACTGAACACTGAAGCTTTCTTT
d_gene: -
j_gene: TRBJ1-1
abundance: -
v_gene: TRBV18

CDR3aa: CASSLAQRINEQFF
CDR3nt: TGCGCCAGCAGCTTGGCTCAGAGAATTAATGAGCAGTTCTTC
d_gene: -
j_gene: TRBJ2-1
abundance: -
v_gene: TRBV5-1

CDR3aa: CASSLGGQSYNEQFF
CDR3nt: TGTGCCAGCAGCTTAGGGGGCCAGTCCTACAATGAGCAGTTCTTC
d_gene: -
j_gene: TRBJ2-1
abundance: -
v_gene: TRBV11-2

CDR3aa: CASSPGRGNTEAFF
CDR3nt: TGTGCCAGCAGTCCCGGGAGGGGGAACACTGAAGCTTTCTTT
d_gene: -
j_gene: TRBJ1-1
abundance: -
v_gene: TRBV27

CDR3aa: CASSGDSYEQYF
CDR3nt: TGTGCCAGCAGTGGGGACAGCTACGAGCAGTACTTC
d_gene: TRBD1
j_gene: TRBJ2-7
abundance: -
v_gene: TRBV2

CDR3aa: CASKWRAEANYGYTF
CDR3nt: TGTGCCAGCAAATGGAGGGCAGAAGCGAACTATGGCTACACCTTC
d_gene: -
j_gene: TRBJ1-2
abundance: -
v_gene: TRBV27

CDR3aa: CASSPPPGQETQYF
CDR3nt: TGTGCCAGCAGCCCGCCACCGGGGCAAGAGACCCAGTACTTC
d_gene: -
j_gene: TRBJ2-5
abundance: -
v_gene: TRBV11-2

CDR3aa: CASSPLARQYTEAFF
CDR3nt: TGTGCCAGCTCACCTCTAGCGCGACAGTACACTGAAGCTTTCTTT
d_gene: -
j_gene: TRBJ1-1
abundance: -
v_gene: TRBV18

CDR3aa: CAISDLGTNTEAFF
CDR3nt: TGTGCCATCAGTGACCTGGGAACGAACACTGAAGCTTTCTTT
d_gene: -
j_gene: TRBJ1-1
abundance: medium-sized
v_gene: TRBV10-3

CDR3aa: CASSYSFSGNTIYF
CDR3nt: TGTGCCAGCAGTTACTCTTTCTCTGGAAACACCATATATTTT
d_gene: -
j_gene: TRBJ1-3
abundance: -
v_gene: TRBV6-5

CDR3aa: CASSLGPSETQYF
CDR3nt: TGTGCCAGCAGCTTGGGCCCTTCAGAGACCCAGTACTTC
d_gene: -
j_gene: TRBJ2-5
abundance: -
v_gene: TRBV5-8

CDR3aa: CASSLEARNEQFF
CDR3nt: TGTGCCAGCAGCTTGGAAGCGAGGAATGAGCAGTTCTTC
d_gene: -
j_gene: TRBJ2-1
abundance: -
v_gene: TRBV5-5

CDR3aa: CASSLENEQYF
CDR3nt: TGCGCCAGCAGCTTGGAGAACGAGCAGTACTTC
d_gene: -
j_gene: TRBJ2-7
abundance: -
v_gene: TRBV5-1

CDR3aa: CASRRHQGTQETQYF
CDR3nt: TGTGCCAGCAGGAGACATCAAGGGACCCAAGAGACCCAGTACTTC
d_gene: -
j_gene: TRBJ2-5
abundance: -
v_gene: TRBV6-1

CDR3aa: CASSIQGWQETQYF
CDR3nt: TGTGCCAGTAGTATCCAGGGGTGGCAAGAGACCCAGTACTTC
d_gene: -
j_gene: TRBJ2-5
abundance: -
v_gene: TRBV19

CDR3aa: CASSLVAREETQYF
CDR3nt: TGTGCCAGCAGCTTGGTGGCCAGGGAGGAGACCCAGTACTTC
d_gene: -
j_gene: TRBJ2-5
abundance: once
v_gene: TRBV5-6

CDR3aa: CASSLGATSRADTQYF
CDR3nt: TGTGCCAGCAGCTTAGGGGCGACTAGCCGAGCAGATACGCAGTATTTT
d_gene: TRBD2
j_gene: TRBJ2-3
abundance: -
v_gene: TRBV7-9